The clone carrying this TCR beta chain was observed at least ten times. Its antigen is unknown. This sample is drawn from a study of regulatory T cells in long-lasting Graves disease. Study-wide points: Persistent disease preferred TRBV28, TRBJ1-2 and TRBJ2-5.

Time point of the sample: newly diagnosed GD, antithyroid drugs for less than 3 months. From PBMCs, RNA was extracted and then used to make the TCR library. The guidelines of the American Thyroid Association were the basis for diagnosing Graves' disease. With iRepertoire HTBI primers and Arm-PCR of CDR3 regions, TCR beta libraries were built. Via MiXCR, TCRdb re-called the multiplex PCR reads, giving one row per CDR3 protein. The sample has around 500,000 distinct CDR3 sequences, roughly 16% seen once; the top ten hold around 25%. V dropped 0 bases and J dropped 3 bases, with 6 bases sitting between them. From germline, CDR1 is SGHDT and CDR2 YYEEEE. The CDR3 totals 13 residues. These data also featured in a second study, about T cells in Graves' hyperthyroidism and ophthalmopathy. That publication notes: Researchers ran a first-round RT-PCR on the TCR CDR3 using the HTBI primer set.

This sample comprised peripheral blood mononuclear cells (PBMCs), obtained at new diagnosis, from a patient treated with antithyroid drugs. V usage is TRBV5-6 and J usage is TRBJ1-2; D is uncertain. This clonotype was sampled from a woman aged 40-65 years with Graves disease. This CDR3 is CASSLAQDYGYTF. In DNA, the CDR3 is TGTGCCAGCAGCTTGGCCCAGGACTATGGCTACACCTTC.